This T cell receptor (beta chain) comes out of a study of immune aging and cytomegalovirus after organ transplant (dated by TCRdb to the early 2020s). With regard to the full study: Every transplant recipient was given three-drug immunosuppression consisting of prednisone, tacrolimus, and mycophenolate.

The paper as a whole reports these results and caveats: Because CD57 was not measured in the sequencing data, a conservative gene-based aging definition was used instead. Large clones contained a bigger proportion of TEMRA cells, and over time the seven largest clones (fewer than 2,000 cells) picked up aged and TEMRA cells and lost TCM cells. Following viremia, aged-phenotype cells rose post-transplant in clones of any size, with the rise occurring earlier in large clones (days 200-264) than in small clones.

This specimen's time point label, interpreted: five sample-tagged time points from pre-transplant (day -1) to day 368 post-transplant, pooled. After thawing, PBMC were stimulated with a CMV IE-1 overlapping peptide library for more than 9 hours, with no transport inhibitors added. After thawing, cells were rested overnight and were then stimulated in R10 medium with CD28/CD49d costimulation. The IE-1 peptide library was made up of 15-amino-acid peptides with 11-amino-acid overlaps. Samples from each time point were barcoded using BD Single-Cell Multiplexing Kit Sample Tags, then pooled and stained with sorting antibodies plus oligo-conjugated anti-CD45RA. A BD FACSAria III was used to sort CMV-responsive CD8+CD137+ and CD4+CD154+ T cells at 4-way purity. Blood samples were drawn into EDTA vacutainers and processed by Ficoll gradient within 1-24 hours. CDR1 and CDR2 are drawn from the germline V gene (reference sequence): MNHEY, SMNVEV. V is cut back by 5 bases and J by 8 bases, with 20 bases in the junction unmatched. The CDR3 has 19 amino acids, counting the end cysteine and phenylalanine. Only CDR3 DNA remains: 57 bases, in frame from the first base.

Library preparation employed single-cell sequencing. The data were produced on an Illumina NovaSeq 6000. The BD Rhapsody Targeted mRNA and AbSeq Reagent Kit, in a microwell format, was used for cell capture and library preparation. Libraries were prepared to cover TCR, sample tags, AbSeq, and targeted mRNA from the Human T-Cell Expression Panel plus custom TOX and TOX2 primers. Sequencing of the libraries was done on an Illumina NovaSeq. The original pipeline was this. The analysis covered over 9,500 cells in total, of which about 7,100 were CD8 T cells and some 4,000 were CD8 T cells with an identifiable TCR CDR3. On the Seven Bridges Genomics platform, raw data were run through the BD Rhapsody Targeted Analysis Pipeline with V(D)J processing. SeqGeq 1.6.0 was used for quality control, Sample Tag demultiplexing with Lex-BDSMK, clone identification with VDJ Explorer, and Seurat clustering. Clones making up <1% of CD8 T cells were classified as non-expanded, and clones making up >2.5% of the sample were classified as clonal expansions. TCRdb took the public reads, trimmed them with fastp at Q25, ran MiXCR for clone calling and kept in-frame beta chains. Rows matching on CDR3 protein sequence are summarized as one entry with the most common DNA and genes. The V and J calls and clone size are TCRdb's, not the authors'. This sample comprises fewer than 25,000 distinct CDR3 sequences, roughly 38% of them detected only once. The ten top clones hold about 25% of the sample.

With respect to this clonotype: This receptor's antigen is unknown. The input lacks base qualities; no much larger clone sits a single base away.

The origin of this receptor is a female donor who had a heart transplant and CMV viremia. This sequence uses TRBV27 and TRBJ2-1, and TRBD2 aligns with 11 junction nucleotides. The sequencing used CMV peptide-activated CD4+ and CD8+ T cells sorted from blood, collected at five time points, pooled. Interpreted using the paper, the cell subset or site label stands for: sorted CD8+CD137+ and CD4+CD154+ T cells after 12 to 13 h CMV IE-1 peptide stimulation. The sequence in DNA is TGTGCCAGCAGTCCATCACTGGTGAGAACTAGCGGGAGTGCGGATGAGCAGTTCTTC. Translated, it reads CASSPSLVRTSGSADEQFF.